This entry lists 10 T cell receptor delta chains sequenced from one sample in a study of Vγ9Vδ2 T cells in congenital toxoplasmosis. cDNA was made by template-switch reverse transcription with TRGC- and TRDC-specific primers in one tube. The TRGC primer design covered both constant genes, TRGC1 and TRGC2. With CATT, TCRdb re-called clones from the reads. Altogether fewer than 950 delta-chain clones are present, under 30% being singletons, with the ten largest covering about 27%. Sample: gamma-delta T cells from blood. These receptors came from a child younger than 10 born to a mother with Toxoplasma gondii infection during pregnancy, either congenitally infected or uninfected (not recorded which).

Comments on this clone: A far larger clone is only one base removed, so a read error is likely. The chain joins TRDV1 to TRDJ1; D gene ambiguous. TCRdb supplies no J gene; here it was assigned by aligning the nucleotide sequence to germline. With 1 base removed from V and 2 bases from J, the gap between germline ends came to 14 bases. From germline, CDR1 is TSWWSYY and CDR2 QGS. The CDR3 covers 16 residues. CDR3 sequence reads: CALGEHTPGSTDKLIF. Here the CDR3 DNA reads TGTGCTCTTGGGGAACATACCCCAGGAAGTACCGATAAACTCATCTTT.

With respect to this clone: Given a much more abundant clone one base away, this may be a read error. This rearrangement joins TRDV3 to TRDJ1; TRDD3 agrees at 12 bases. Germline V CDR1 and CDR2: TVYSNPD, GDNSRS (reference sequence). This CDR3 has 19 residues. With V trimmed by 4 bases and J by 4 bases, 22 bases remained unmatched. CDR3 sequence: CASFHSRLYWGIPGDKLIF. For the CDR3, the DNA is TGTGCCTCCTTCCATTCCCGATTGTACTGGGGGATACCGGGCGATAAACTCATCTTT.

This clone has only a few counts. This likely stems from a read error, as it lies one base from a far larger clone. V is TRDV1 and J is TRDJ1; 12 bases match TRDD3. Germline V CDR1 and CDR2: TSWWSYY, QGS. The length of the CDR3 is 26 residues. Trimming took 2 bases from V and 3 from J; bases not matched to a gene: 34. CDR3 in DNA: TGTGCTCTTGGGGAAGGGGGGGGCCCCTTCCTACGCACCACAATCGTACTGGGGGATACACCCGATAAACTCATCTTT. Translating it yields CALGEGGGPFLRTTIVLGDTPDKLIF.

V gene TRDV1 combines with J gene TRDJ1, with 9 bases fitting TRDD3. After removal of 5 bases from V and 4 bases from J, the junction contained 23 bases not matched to a gene. This CDR3 region has 20 residues. The germline V gene has CDR1 TSWWSYY and CDR2 QGS. The CDR3: CALGTYYGGGYWGKFDKLIF. The CDR3 bases are TGTGCTCTTGGGACCTACTACGGGGGGGGGTACTGGGGGAAATTCGATAAACTCATCTTT.

Of note for this clone: TCRdb attributes to this sequence the protein of a much larger clone, which differs from the DNA translation at residue 10; a read error is likely, and the protein displayed is translated from the DNA. V usage is TRDV1 and J usage is TRDJ1; TRDD3 aligns across 7 bases. The J gene was missing in TCRdb and was found by matching the end of the DNA to germline. The CDR3 length is 18 residues. V shed 4 bases and J 0 bases; nucleotides not matched to a gene: 14. Germline CDR1 reads TSWWSYY; CDR2 reads QGS. CDR3 in amino acids: CALGVESGGMKYTDKLIF. CDR3 coding DNA: TGTGCTCTTGGGGTAGAAAGTGGGGGGATGAAGTACACCGATAAACTCATCTTT.

This clone is labeled medium-sized (0.01 to 0.1%). The rearrangement joins TRDV1 to TRDJ1, with 8 bases matching TRDD3. Per germline, CDR1 TSWWSYY and CDR2 QGS. Unmatched junction bases numbered 30, after V lost 6 bases and J lost 0 bases. The CDR3 runs 23 residues. CDR3 coding DNA: TGTGCTCTTGGTTACCTCCTCCGCCCCCACTGGGGGCCACGGAGAATGTACACCGATAAACTCATCTTT. Its translation is CALGYLLRPHWGPRRMYTDKLIF.

In regard to this clone: It differs at one base from a far larger clone, so likely a read error. The V gene call is TRAV29/DV5, and the J gene call is absent; TRDD3, the table's D call, was not compared with the DNA. Germline CDR1 and CDR2: NSMFDY and ISSIKDK. CDR3 length equals 22 residues. CDR3 in amino acids: CAARNGTGGYAVGAEYTDKPIF. CDR3 sequence (DNA): TGTGCAGCACGAAATGGTACTGGGGGATACGCGGTGGGGGCCGAGTACACCGATAAACCCATCTTT.

A note on this clone: The protein held in TCRdb is that of a much larger clone and does not match this DNA's translation at residue 3, likely because of a read error; the protein shown is translated from the DNA. This chain links TRDV1 with TRDJ1; 9 positions match TRDD3. Per the germline V gene, CDR1 is TSWWSYY and CDR2 is QGS. There are 17 residues in the CDR3. The CDR3 sequence is CAVGEGYWGTYTDKLIF. The CDR3 DNA sequence: TGTGCTGTTGGGGAGGGATACTGGGGGACGTACACCGATAAACTCATCTTT.

Within the sample, this clone is large. This chain joins TRDV2 and TRDJ2; D unresolved. Germline lookup yields CDR1 GEAIGNYY and CDR2 EKD. Trimming took off 0 bases at V and 1 base at J, with 5 bases between the two ends. The CDR3 length is 14 residues. The DNA for the CDR3 is TGTGCCTGTGACACCTGGGATTTGACAGCACAACTCTTCTTT. Encoded protein: CACDTWDLTAQLFF.

This clone was seen a handful of times. One base separates it from a far larger clone, so it is likely a read error. Other DNA sequences within the sample encode an identical CDR3. V and J are TRAV29/DV5 and TRDJ1, with D unclear. Per germline, CDR1 NSMFDY and CDR2 ISSIKDK. The CDR3 runs 14 residues. V was shortened by 2 bases and J by 0 bases, with 11 bases between the two germline ends. Here the CDR3 DNA reads TGTGCAGCAAGTGGTTCTAAGGACACCGATAAACTCATCTTT. Translation gives CAASGSKDTDKLIF. Drawing the rest from reference TRAV29/DV5 and TRDJ1, the complete variable domain is DQQVKQNSPSLSVQEGRISILNCDYTNSMFDYFLWYKKYPAEGPTFLISISSIKDKNEDGRFTVFLNKSAKHLSLHIVPSQPGDSAVYFCAASGSKDTDKLIFGKGTRVTVEP.